Following are 4 T cell receptor beta chains from one sample sequenced in a study of OX40 agonist ivuxolimab in advanced cancers. Sequencing used immunoSEQ multiplex PCR; TCRdb keeps in-frame clones, though not all of them. The data show approximately 87,000 clones, roughly 90% seen once. The input for sequencing was CD4+ or CD8+ T cells sorted from blood, taken in a trial of the OX40 agonist ivuxolimab. The receptors shown here come from an adult with an advanced solid tumor such as melanoma, head and neck, liver or kidney cancer.

The V gene is TRBV28, the J gene TRBJ2-7; D is unclear. The CDR3 length is 12 residues. Germline lookup yields CDR1 MDHEN and CDR2 SYDVKM. Trimming removed 6 bases from V and 4 bases from J, with 10 bases in between. CDR3 loop: CASSENEYEQYF. The CDR3, as DNA: TGTGCCAGCAGCGAAAACGAATACGAGCAGTACTTC.

The V gene is TRBV28, the J gene TRBJ2-5, with D possibly being TRBD2 (6 bases). This CDR3 has 14 residues. Trimming took 7 bases from V and 7 from J, leaving 19 bases between them. Germline lookup yields CDR1 MDHEN and CDR2 SYDVKM. CDR3 bases: TGTGCCAGCAAGGTAGTTCGGACTACGGGGACCCAGTACTTC. Translation gives CASKVVRTTGTQYF.

J is TRBJ1-4 and V is TRBV6-1; 11 bases match TRBD1. Germline V CDR1 and CDR2: MNHNS, SASEGT. V was pared by 2 bases and J by 7 bases, with 6 bases of the junction left unmatched. CDR3 length: 16 amino acids. The CDR3 DNA reads TGTGCCAGCAGTGAACGGGACAGGGGGAGGGGTGAAAAACTGTTTTTT. Its protein is CASSERDRGRGEKLFF.

This rearrangement joins TRBV19 to TRBJ2-1; 11 bases agree with TRBD2. From germline, CDR1 is LNHDA and CDR2 SQIVND (reference sequence). Germline trimming cut 1 base from V and 9 bases from J; bases unmatched to any gene: 5. The CDR3 totals 15 residues. The CDR3 DNA reads as TGTGCCAGTAGTATAGGGGGCCTAGCGGGAGGTGAGCAGTTCTTC. Encoded protein: CASSIGGLAGGEQFF. The full variable domain, completed using reference TRBV19 and TRBJ2-1, is DGGITQSPKYLFRKEGQNVTLSCEQNLNHDAMYWYRQDPGQGLRLIYYSQIVNDFQKGDIAEGYSVSREKKESFPLTVTSAQKNPTAFYLCASSIGGLAGGEQFFGPGTRLTVL.